The clone carrying this T cell receptor beta chain was counted once. The CDR3 runs 13 residues. Germline assignment: CDR1 MNHNS and CDR2 SASEGT. Trimming pared 8 bases from V and 5 bases from J, leaving 16 bases between. The sample comes from a study of cytomegalovirus exposure and HLA in healthy donors. On the study more broadly: Sequencing of 150 million to 200 million T cells in an earlier analysis found 100 million or so unique TCR beta sequences.

The primer mix had 60 Vbeta and 13 Jbeta primers. Repertoires were generated with immunoSEQ multiplex PCR, while TCRdb's copy carries only in-frame clones and drops some. The sample carries about 82,000 clones, approximately 74% recorded once. Each donor's status was that of a healthy bone marrow donor. The rearrangement uses TRBV6-1 and TRBJ2-7; D remains ambiguous. Sequencing was carried out using PBMCs. This sequence was found in a woman between 45 and 60 years old in good health and CMV-seropositive. CDR3 amino acids: CASHPGGSDEQYF. For the CDR3, the DNA is TGTGCCAGCCACCCCGGCGGTTCCGACGAGCAGTACTTC.